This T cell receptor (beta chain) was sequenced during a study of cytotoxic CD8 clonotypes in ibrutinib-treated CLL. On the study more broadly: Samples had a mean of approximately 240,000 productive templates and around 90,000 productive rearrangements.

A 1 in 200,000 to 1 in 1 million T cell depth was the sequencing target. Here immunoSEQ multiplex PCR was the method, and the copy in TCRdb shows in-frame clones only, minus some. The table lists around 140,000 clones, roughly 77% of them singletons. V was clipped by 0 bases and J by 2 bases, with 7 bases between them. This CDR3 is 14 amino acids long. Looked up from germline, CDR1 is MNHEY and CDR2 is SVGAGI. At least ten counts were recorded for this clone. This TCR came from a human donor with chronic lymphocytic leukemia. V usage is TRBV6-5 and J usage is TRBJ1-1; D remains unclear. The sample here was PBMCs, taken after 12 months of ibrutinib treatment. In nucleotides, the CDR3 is TGTGCCAGCAGTTACTCTTCTGCAAACACTGAAGCTTTCTTT. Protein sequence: CASSYSSANTEAFF.